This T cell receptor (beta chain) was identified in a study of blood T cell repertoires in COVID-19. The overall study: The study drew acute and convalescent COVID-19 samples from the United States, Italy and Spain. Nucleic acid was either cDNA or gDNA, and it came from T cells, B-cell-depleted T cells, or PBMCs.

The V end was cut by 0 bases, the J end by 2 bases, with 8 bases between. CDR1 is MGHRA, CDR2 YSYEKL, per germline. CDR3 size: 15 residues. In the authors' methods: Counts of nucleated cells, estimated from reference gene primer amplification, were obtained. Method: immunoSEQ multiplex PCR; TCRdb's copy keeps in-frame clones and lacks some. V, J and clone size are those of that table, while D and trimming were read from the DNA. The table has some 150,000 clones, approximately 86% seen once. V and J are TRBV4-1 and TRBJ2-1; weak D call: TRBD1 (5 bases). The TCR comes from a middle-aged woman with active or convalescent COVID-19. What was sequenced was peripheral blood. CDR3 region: CASSQEGAPYNEQFF. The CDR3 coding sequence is TGCGCCAGCAGCCAAGAAGGGGCCCCCTACAATGAGCAGTTCTTC.